These 11 T cell receptor beta chains were sequenced from one sample in a study of blood T cell repertoires in COVID-19. TCRdb's table, derived via immunoSEQ multiplex PCR, lists solely in-frame clones and lacks some. The repertoire holds approximately 130,000 clones, about 76% seen once, with about a fifth in the top ten. The specimen was peripheral blood. The source of these receptors is a man older than 75 with acute or convalescent COVID-19.

This clone was detected only once. The CDR3 DNA follows: TGTGCCAGCAGCTTATGGACAGGGGCAATGTACGAGCAGTACTTC. Its translation: CASSLWTGAMYEQYF. The chain joins TRBV7-6 to TRBJ2-7; 9 bases map to TRBD1. The trim removed 2 bases at V and 4 bases at J, leaving 6 bases unmatched. The CDR3 contains 15 residues. The V gene's germline CDR1 is SGHVS and CDR2 FNYEAQ. The whole variable domain, filled in from reference TRBV7-6 and TRBJ2-7, reads GAGVSQSPRYKVTKRGQDVALRCDPISGHVSLYWYRQALGQGPEFLTYFNYEAQQDKSGLPNDRFSAERPEGSISTLTIQRTEQRDSAMYRCASSLWTGAMYEQYFGPGTRLTVT.

A few counts support this clone. The chain links TRBV12-3 or TRBV12-4 to TRBJ1-1; no reliable D call. The CDR3 loop spans 13 amino acids. Trimming removed 6 bases from V and 4 bases from J, with 12 bases in between. The CDR3 nucleotides read TGTGCCAGCAGCCTGGAGATTACCACTGAAGCTTTCTTT. Protein sequence: CASSLEITTEAFF.

The gene calls are TRBV12-5 and TRBJ1-2; no firm D call. Germline V lookup: CDR1 LGHNT, CDR2 FRNRAP. Trimming cost V 0 bases and J 4 bases, with 6 bases left between them. This CDR3 is built from 13 residues. CDR3 nucleotides: TGTGCTAGTGGTTTGGTATCAGGCTATGGCTACACCTTC. This gives the protein CASGLVSGYGYTF.

In the case of this clone: Other DNA variants within this sample encode the same CDR3. The chain couples TRBV2 to TRBJ2-5; D perhaps matches TRBD1 (6 bases). V was shortened by 9 bases and J by 5 bases, with 10 bases between the two germline ends. CDR1 is SNHLY and CDR2 is FYNNEI in the germline V gene. This CDR3 comprises 11 residues. In nucleotides, the CDR3 is TGTGCCAGTTCAAGGGGGGAGACCCAGTACTTC. Its translation is CASSRGETQYF. The whole variable domain, filled in from reference TRBV2 and TRBJ2-5, reads EPEVTQTPSHQVTQMGQEVILRCVPISNHLYFYWYRQILGQKVEFLVSFYNNEISEKSEIFDDQFSVERPDGSNFTLKIRSTKLEDSAMYFCASSRGETQYFGPGTRLLVL.

The chain combines TRBV7-6 with TRBJ2-1; D remains ambiguous. Germline CDR1 SGHVS, CDR2 FNYEAQ. This CDR3 has 18 residues. Deletions cut 2 bases from V and 0 bases from J, with 17 bases between. The chain's CDR3 is CASSLRPGDPSSYNEQFF. CDR3 DNA sequence: TGTGCCAGCAGCTTACGCCCGGGTGATCCGAGCTCCTACAATGAGCAGTTCTTC.

V and J are TRBV6-5 and TRBJ1-4, with 10 bases lining up with TRBD1. V shed 0 bases, J shed 7 bases, and the junction held 5 bases outside the gene matches. The CDR3 totals 16 residues. CDR1 is MNHEY and CDR2 is SVGAGI in the germline V gene. The CDR3 DNA reads TGTGCCAGCAGTTACTCTTGGACAGGGGGTAGTGAAAAACTGTTTTTT. This sequence encodes CASSYSWTGGSEKLFF.

The rearrangement uses TRBV9 and TRBJ2-2; D unclear. V gave up 3 bases and J gave up 1 base, with 7 bases separating them. Germline V gene sequence: CDR1 SGDLS, CDR2 YYNGEE. The length of the CDR3 is 14 residues. DNA for the CDR3: TGTGCCAGCAGCGGCGCACTGAACACCGGGGAGCTGTTTTTT. Its translation is CASSGALNTGELFF.

This sequence joins TRBV5-1 and TRBJ1-1; 8 nucleotides match TRBD1. The germline V gene encodes CDR1 SGHRS and CDR2 YFSETQ. The V gene end was trimmed by 3 bases and the J gene end by 1 base; junction bases not matched to a gene: 8. The CDR3 is 16 residues long. CDR3 bases: TGCGCCAGCAGCTCCAGGACAGGGATGCCGAACACTGAAGCTTTCTTT. Encoded protein: CASSSRTGMPNTEAFF.

The chain uses TRBV11-2 and TRBJ1-2; D possibly corresponds to TRBD1 (6 bases). The V gene's germline CDR1 is SGHAT and CDR2 FQNNGV. Trimming stripped 1 base from V and 6 bases from J, with 9 bases between. CDR3 length: 13 residues. The CDR3 bases are TGTGCCAGCAGCTTAGGGGACATAAATGGCTACACCTTC. It translates to CASSLGDINGYTF. Full variable domain (missing parts from reference TRBV11-2 and TRBJ1-2): EAGVAQSPRYKIIEKRQSVAFWCNPISGHATLYWYQQILGQGPKLLIQFQNNGVVDDSQLPKDRFSAERLKGVDSTLKIQPAKLEDSAVYLCASSLGDINGYTFGSGTRLTVV.

On this clone itself: The same CDR3 also results from other DNA sequences found in this sample. The chain joins TRBV9 to TRBJ2-3; D is uncertain. Germline CDR1 and CDR2: SGDLS and YYNGEE. The CDR3 covers 15 residues. Trimming stripped 0 bases from V and 0 bases from J, with 8 bases between. The CDR3 sequence: CASSVGGSSTDTQYF. DNA for the CDR3: TGTGCCAGCAGCGTAGGAGGATCTAGCACAGATACGCAGTATTTT.

The chain has TRBV30 and TRBJ1-1; TRBD1 agrees at 7 bases. V lost 3 bases, J lost 2 bases, and 12 bases stayed unmatched. The CDR3 is 16 amino acids. Germline CDR1 and CDR2: GTSNPN and SVGIG (reference sequence). CDR3 protein: CAWRLWEDRRNTEAFF. In DNA form, the CDR3 reads TGTGCCTGGAGACTCTGGGAGGACAGGAGAAACACTGAAGCTTTCTTT.